Included here is one T cell receptor (beta chain) sequence, with context. Per the germline V gene, CDR1 is SGHKS and CDR2 is YYEKEE (reference sequence). V shed 3 bases, J shed 4 bases, and the junction held 10 bases outside the gene matches. The CDR3 spans 17 residues. This sample is drawn from a study of blood T cell repertoires in COVID-19. About the study: From the United States, Italy and Spain came samples of acute and convalescent COVID-19. PBMCs, B-cell-depleted T cells, or T cells provided the cDNA or gDNA that made up the material.

Sequenced by immunoSEQ multiplex PCR; TCRdb stores in-frame clones only, minus some. The sample records 120,000 to 150,000 clones, 80% to 90% being singletons. The TCR comes from a woman aged 55-69 years with COVID-19, enrolled during active disease. Input material: peripheral blood. This sequence joins TRBV5-5 and TRBJ2-5, with 12 positions matching TRBD1. The chain's CDR3 is CASSWGRDRGRRETQYF. CDR3 nucleotide sequence: TGTGCCAGCAGCTGGGGCCGGGACAGGGGGCGAAGAGAGACCCAGTACTTC.